These 11 T cell receptor beta chains were all obtained from the same sample, sequenced in a study of control samples from healthy donors and cancer patients. Libraries were prepared by immunoSEQ multiplex PCR; TCRdb keeps only in-frame clonotypes and omits some of them. The table shows around 140,000 clones, with more than 90% occurring only once. Sequences were obtained from blood. The origin of the receptors is a man aged 18 to 35 in good health.

J is TRBJ2-1 and V is TRBV30; weak D call: TRBD1 (7 bases). The CDR3 loop spans 16 amino acids. Trimming cost V 4 bases and J 8 bases, with 24 bases left between them. Per the germline V gene, CDR1 is GTSNPN and CDR2 is SVGIG (reference sequence). The CDR3 is CAWIPGGTALGDEQFF. DNA of the CDR3: TGTGCCTGGATCCCCGGCGGGACAGCCTTGGGAGATGAGCAGTTCTTC.

The chain uses TRBV5-4 and TRBJ1-1; D may be TRBD1 (5 bases). The CDR3 is made up of 15 amino acids. Germline CDR1 reads SGHNT; CDR2 reads YYREEE (reference sequence). V was pared by 4 bases and J by 0 bases, with 13 bases between. In DNA form, the CDR3 reads TGTGCCAGCAGCGACGAGACAGCCATGAACACTGAAGCTTTCTTT. Its translation: CASSDETAMNTEAFF.

V and J are TRBV29-1 and TRBJ1-1; possibly TRBD1 for D (5 bases). V was clipped by 3 bases and J by 6 bases, with 14 bases between them. Germline V gene lookup returns CDR1 SQVTM and CDR2 ANQGSEA. The CDR3 extends over 13 amino acids. In DNA form, the CDR3 reads TGCAGCGTTGACGGGACTGACTTCTCTGAAGCTTTCTTT. Translated: CSVDGTDFSEAFF.

The rearrangement links TRBV5-1 to TRBJ2-2; TRBD1 agrees at 8 bases. The V gene's germline CDR1 is SGHRS and CDR2 YFSETQ. V was clipped by 4 bases and J by 6 bases; unmatched bases: 5. The CDR3 covers 14 residues. CDR3 coding DNA: TGCGCCAGCAGCGTTGGGACAGGAGCCGGGGAGCTGTTTTTT. It yields the protein CASSVGTGAGELFF.

V usage is TRBV24-1 and J usage is TRBJ1-6; 9 nucleotides agree with TRBD1. There are 15 residues in the CDR3. Germline CDR1 is KGHDR and CDR2 is SFDVKD. V dropped 5 bases and J dropped 8; count of bases not matched to a gene: 6. In nucleotides, the CDR3 is TGTGCCACCAGTGGCCGGGACAGGGTTTATTCACCCCTCCACTTT. Translation gives CATSGRDRVYSPLHF.

This chain connects TRBV13 to TRBJ2-3, with D perhaps TRBD2 (7 bases). The germline gives CDR1 PRHDT, CDR2 FYEKMQ (reference sequence). The CDR3 sequence is 18 residues long. V shed 4 bases and J shed 0 bases, with 20 bases lying between them. For the CDR3, the DNA is TGTGCCAGCAGCTCCCCCTCCGGGGGGCGTACCAGCACAGATACGCAGTATTTT. Protein: CASSSPSGGRTSTDTQYF.

The chain recombines TRBV7-9 with TRBJ1-4, with D possibly TRBD1 on 6 matching bases. The ends were cut back, 5 bases at V and 0 bases at J, with 13 bases in the middle. CDR3 length: 16 residues. The V gene's germline CDR1 is SEHNR and CDR2 FQNEAQ (reference sequence). For the CDR3, the DNA is TGTGCCAGCAGCGGGCCCGGGGGGCCAACTAATGAAAAACTGTTTTTT. Translated, it gives CASSGPGGPTNEKLFF.

The rearrangement joins TRBV18 to TRBJ2-7; D possibly corresponds to TRBD2 (7 bases). CDR1 is KGHSH, CDR2 LQKENI, per germline. The ends were cut back, 0 bases at V and 7 bases at J, with 10 bases in the middle. CDR3 length equals 13 residues. CDR3 loop: CASSPPGGAEQYF. Written as DNA, the CDR3 is TGTGCCAGCTCACCACCGGGGGGGGCGGAGCAGTACTTC.

This chain joins TRBV9 and TRBJ2-7; D not resolved. The germline V gene encodes CDR1 SGDLS and CDR2 YYNGEE. The CDR3 is made up of 12 amino acids. Deletions cut 4 bases from V and 6 bases from J, with 11 bases between. The CDR3 DNA sequence: TGTGCCAGCAGCCCTTCCTGGGGCGAGCAGTACTTC. As protein: CASSPSWGEQYF.

The rearrangement links TRBV9 to TRBJ2-3; 12 nucleotides agree with TRBD2. This CDR3 is built from 16 residues. V dropped 2 bases and J dropped 3; count of bases not matched to a gene: 4. Germline CDR1 and CDR2: SGDLS and YYNGEE. CDR3 residues: CASSVLAGGQTDTQYF. CDR3 in DNA: TGTGCCAGCAGCGTCCTAGCGGGGGGGCAGACAGATACGCAGTATTTT.

This clone was detected once. V is TRBV27 and J is TRBJ1-5; no definite D call. Germline CDR1 and CDR2: MNHEY and SMNVEV (reference sequence). This CDR3 has 14 amino acids. V lost 3 bases and J lost 0, with 6 bases in between. The DNA of the CDR3 is TGTGCCAGCAGTTTCGGGTATAGCAATCAGCCCCAGCATTTT. Translated: CASSFGYSNQPQHF.